The following is a T cell receptor (beta chain) sequence with its context. Its antigen is unknown. One end of the junction does not line up with germline, which may come from a read error. The source of the sample is a study of blood T cell repertoires in COVID-19 (TCRdb year 2020). As for the study more broadly: Collaborator samples came from the United States, Italy and Spain and covered acute and convalescent phases of COVID-19. The prospective study material was composed of cDNA or gDNA derived from T cells, B-cell-depleted T cells, or PBMCs. Subjects who had been exposed to COVID-19, were actively infected with it, or had recovered from it provided the deeply sampled blood TCRbeta repertoires that made up the dataset. The repertoires were released in a freely available public database intended as a resource for research on the immune response to SARS-CoV-2. The samples were drawn from two sources: the first 160 participants of the ongoing ImmuneRACE study, and 950 to 1,500 subjects contributed by 6 global collaborators. Nearly every sample came with metadata listing a de-identified subject ID, COVID-19 status, age in years and sex. Where available, HLA class I and class II types were obtained from metadata supplied by the sample provider rather than from assay-based typing. General conclusions and limits of the study: Clinical and demographic metadata were provided uncurated, with the amount varying by source and participant.

Samples from volunteer blood donors who had recovered from COVID-19 were contributed by a second Seattle source. Collaborating institutions collected whole blood in K2EDTA tubes following their own protocols. Collaborator samples were shipped for TCRbeta analysis as frozen whole blood, isolated PBMCs, or DNA extracted from either sample type. TCRbeta CDR3 regions were amplified from genomic DNA using the immunoSEQ Assay, a bias-controlled multiplex PCR. The original methods were these. The number of nucleated cells in each sample was estimated from the amplification of reference gene primers within the assay. To quantify the absolute abundance of each unique TCRbeta CDR3 rearrangement, sequence reads were collapsed and filtered. Productive Simpson clonality was computed per sample as the square root of Simpson's diversity index over productive rearrangements. In its TCRdb copy, this immuneACCESS table keeps in-frame sequences only and misses some clones. Where compared with another copy, unresolved V genes explain less than half of these, and the others have no known cause. From that table come the V and J calls and clone size; the DNA was used to work out D and trimming. In all, the sample holds around 240,000 clones, and around 83% of those were seen once. 1.2% to 1.5% of the sample is held by the ten biggest clonotypes.

Sequencing was performed on peripheral blood. The clonotype comes from a woman between 40 and 50 years old who had recovered from COVID-19.

The DNA is as follows: TGCAGCGTTGAAGATGTCCCGGGACTAGTAGACTTC. The resulting protein is CSVEDVPGLVDF. This sequence uses TRBV29-1 and TRBJ2-7; 8 nucleotides in the junction match TRBD2. The CDR1 and CDR2 encoded by the germline V gene are SQVTM and ANQGSEA. The CDR3 holds 12 amino acids from the cysteine to the phenylalanine. The CDR3 DNA has 36 bases and is translated from base 1.